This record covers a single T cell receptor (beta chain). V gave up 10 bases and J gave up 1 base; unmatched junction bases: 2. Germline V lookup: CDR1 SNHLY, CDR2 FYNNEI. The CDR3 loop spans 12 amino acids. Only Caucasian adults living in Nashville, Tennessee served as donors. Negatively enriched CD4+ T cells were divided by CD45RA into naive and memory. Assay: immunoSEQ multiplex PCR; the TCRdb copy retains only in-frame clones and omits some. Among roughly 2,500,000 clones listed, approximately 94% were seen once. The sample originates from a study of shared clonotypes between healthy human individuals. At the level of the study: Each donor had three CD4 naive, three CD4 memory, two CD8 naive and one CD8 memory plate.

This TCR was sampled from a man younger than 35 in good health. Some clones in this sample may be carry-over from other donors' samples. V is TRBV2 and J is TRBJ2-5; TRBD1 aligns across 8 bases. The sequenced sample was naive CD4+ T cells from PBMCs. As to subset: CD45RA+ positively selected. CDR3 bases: TGTGCCACCGACAGGGGCCAAGAGACCCAGTACTTC. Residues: CATDRGQETQYF.